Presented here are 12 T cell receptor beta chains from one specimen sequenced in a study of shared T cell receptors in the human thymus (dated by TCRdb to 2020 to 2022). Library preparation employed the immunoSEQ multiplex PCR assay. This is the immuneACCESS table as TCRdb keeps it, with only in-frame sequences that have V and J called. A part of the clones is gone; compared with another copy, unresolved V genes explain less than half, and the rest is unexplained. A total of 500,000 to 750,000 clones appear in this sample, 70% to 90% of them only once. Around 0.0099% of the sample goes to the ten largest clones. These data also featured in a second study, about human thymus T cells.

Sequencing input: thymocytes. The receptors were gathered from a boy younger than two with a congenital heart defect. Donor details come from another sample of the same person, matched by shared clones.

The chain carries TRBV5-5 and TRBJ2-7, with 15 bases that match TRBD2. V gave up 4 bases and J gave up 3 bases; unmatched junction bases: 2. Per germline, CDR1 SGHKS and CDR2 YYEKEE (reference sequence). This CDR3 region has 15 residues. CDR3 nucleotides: TGTGCCAGCAGCGTGGGACTAGCGGGAGGCTACGAGCAGTACTTC. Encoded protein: CASSVGLAGGYEQYF.

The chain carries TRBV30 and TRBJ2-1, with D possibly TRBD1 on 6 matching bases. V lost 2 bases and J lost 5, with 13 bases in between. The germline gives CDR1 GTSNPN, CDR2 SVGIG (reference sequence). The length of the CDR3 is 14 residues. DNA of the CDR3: TGTGCCTGGAGTTACAGGGTAGTCCACAATGAGCAGTTCTTC. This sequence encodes CAWSYRVVHNEQFF.

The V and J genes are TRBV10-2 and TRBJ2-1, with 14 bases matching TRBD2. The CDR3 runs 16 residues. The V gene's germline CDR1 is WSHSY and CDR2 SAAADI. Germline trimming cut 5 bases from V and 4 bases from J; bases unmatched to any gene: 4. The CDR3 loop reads CASSKTSGRGYNEQFF. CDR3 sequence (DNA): TGCGCCAGCAGTAAGACTAGCGGGAGGGGGTACAATGAGCAGTTCTTC.

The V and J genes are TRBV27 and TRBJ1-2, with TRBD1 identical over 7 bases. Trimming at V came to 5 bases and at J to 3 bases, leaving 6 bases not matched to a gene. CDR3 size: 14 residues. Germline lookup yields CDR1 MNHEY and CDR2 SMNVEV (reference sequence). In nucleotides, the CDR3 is TGTGCCAGCAGTGTGACAGGGTGGTACTATGGCTACACCTTC. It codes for CASSVTGWYYGYTF.

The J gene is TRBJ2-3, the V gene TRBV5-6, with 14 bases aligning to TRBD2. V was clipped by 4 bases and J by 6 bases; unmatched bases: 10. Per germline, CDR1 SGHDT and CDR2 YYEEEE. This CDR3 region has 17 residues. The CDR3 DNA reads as TGTGCCAGCAGCGGGGCGGGGACTAGCGGGAGATCGGATACGCAGTATTTT. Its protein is CASSGAGTSGRSDTQYF.

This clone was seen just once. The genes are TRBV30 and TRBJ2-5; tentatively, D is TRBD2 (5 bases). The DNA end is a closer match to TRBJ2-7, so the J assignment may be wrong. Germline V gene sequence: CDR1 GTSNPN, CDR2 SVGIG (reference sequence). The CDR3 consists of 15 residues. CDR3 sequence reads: CAWSAAARGLYEQYF. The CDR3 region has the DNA TGTGCCTGGAGTGCGGCGGCCCGGGGTCTGTACGAGCAGTACTTC.

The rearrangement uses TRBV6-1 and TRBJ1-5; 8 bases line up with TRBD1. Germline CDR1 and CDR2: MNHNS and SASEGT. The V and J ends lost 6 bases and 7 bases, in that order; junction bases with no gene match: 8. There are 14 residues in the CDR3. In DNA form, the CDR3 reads TGTGCCAGCAGAGGGCAGGGGGCGAGGCAGCCCCAGCATTTT. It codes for CASRGQGARQPQHF.

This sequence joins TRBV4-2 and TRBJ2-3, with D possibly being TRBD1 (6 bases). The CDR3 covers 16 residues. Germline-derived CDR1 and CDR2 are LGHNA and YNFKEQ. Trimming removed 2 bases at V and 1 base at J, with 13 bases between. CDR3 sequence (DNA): TGTGCCAGCAGCCAACTTCGGGACAAACGCACAGATACGCAGTATTTT. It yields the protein CASSQLRDKRTDTQYF.

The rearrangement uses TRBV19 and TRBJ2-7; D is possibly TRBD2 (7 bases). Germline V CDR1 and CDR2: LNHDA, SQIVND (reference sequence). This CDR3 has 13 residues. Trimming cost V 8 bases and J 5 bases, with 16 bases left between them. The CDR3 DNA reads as TGTGCCAGTGGTCCGGGGGGCCTACACGAGCAGTACTTC. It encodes CASGPGGLHEQYF.

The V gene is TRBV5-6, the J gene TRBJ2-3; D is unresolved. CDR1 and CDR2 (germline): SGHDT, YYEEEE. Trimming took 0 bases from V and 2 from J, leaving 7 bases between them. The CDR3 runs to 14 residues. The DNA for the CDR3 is TGTGCCAGCAGCTTGGGACTCCACACAGATACGCAGTATTTT. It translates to CASSLGLHTDTQYF.

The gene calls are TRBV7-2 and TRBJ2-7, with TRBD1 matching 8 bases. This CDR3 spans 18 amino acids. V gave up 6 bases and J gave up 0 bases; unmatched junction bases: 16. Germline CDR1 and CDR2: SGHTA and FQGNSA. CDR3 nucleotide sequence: TGTGCCAGCAGTTATGGGACAGGCGGCATAGGGCCCTCCTACGAGCAGTACTTC. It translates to CASSYGTGGIGPSYEQYF.

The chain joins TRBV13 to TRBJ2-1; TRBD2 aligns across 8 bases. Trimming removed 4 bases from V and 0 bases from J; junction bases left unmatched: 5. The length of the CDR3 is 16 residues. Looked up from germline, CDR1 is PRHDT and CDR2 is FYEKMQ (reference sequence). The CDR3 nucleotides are TGTGCCAGCAGCTCAGCAAGCGGGAGCTCCTACAATGAGCAGTTCTTC. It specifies CASSSASGSSYNEQFF.